This T cell receptor (beta chain) was found in a study of shared clonotypes between healthy human individuals. Broader study findings: The expectation was that sequencing depth would affect clonotype sharing among donors.

The count of this clone is one. The antigen remains undetermined. Assay: immunoSEQ multiplex PCR; the TCRdb copy retains only in-frame clones and omits some. The sample has more than 900,000 clones; around three quarters are singletons. The germline V gene has CDR1 SGHNT and CDR2 YYREEE (reference sequence). Trimming removed 0 bases at V and 6 bases at J, with 12 bases between. The CDR3 length is 15 residues. This chain links TRBV5-4 with TRBJ2-2, with D uncertain. The source is a man aged 18 to 29 in good health. Some clones in this sample may be carry-over from other donors' samples. Sequenced input: memory CD4+ T cells from PBMCs. The subset denotes: CD45RA-negative fraction. The CDR3 coding sequence is TGTGCCAGCAGCTTGGTTTCAGCGACGGCCGGGGAGCTGTTTTTT. Protein sequence: CASSLVSATAGELFF.